This is a list of T cell receptor beta chains from one sample in a study of T cell responses to AZD1222 COVID-19 vaccine. Here immunoSEQ multiplex PCR was the method, and the copy in TCRdb shows in-frame clones only, minus some. The sample lists some 120,000 clones, about 90% occurring once. The sequencing used peripheral blood, collected on day 0 of AZD1222 vaccination. Source of these receptors: an adult in good health. CDR3s include the opening cysteine and the closing phenylalanine or tryptophan. D genes are given only for firm matches.

16	TRBV19	TRBJ1-1	NA	CASRSGHTLPNTEAFF
13	TRBV2	TRBJ2-2	NA	CASRNQNTGELFF
14	TRBV6-5	TRBJ2-5	TRBD1	CASALTGGIETQYF
15	TRBV7-3	TRBJ1-2	NA	CASSLGSDTNYGYTF
16	TRBV3-1/TRBV3-2	TRBJ2-5	NA	CASSQDAQHIQETQYF
13	TRBV4-1	TRBJ2-7	NA	CASSQSPYVEQYF
15	TRBV3-1/TRBV3-2	TRBJ1-5	TRBD1	CASSLTQGSNQPQHF
16	TRBV7-8	TRBJ2-3	TRBD1	CASSPGQGRGPDTQYF
13	TRBV6-6	TRBJ2-2	NA	CASSGSFNGELFF
14	TRBV11-2	TRBJ1-2	NA	CASSFAAPNYGYTF
12	TRBV5-1	TRBJ2-2	NA	CASSPGPGELFF
14	TRBV2	TRBJ2-2	TRBD1	CASKQQGGTGELFF
13	TRBV3-1/TRBV3-2	TRBJ1-2	NA	CASSQGGYYGYTF
14	TRBV19	TRBJ1-6	NA	CASSTVGRNSPLHF
16	TRBV5-6	TRBJ2-3	TRBD2	CASSLIAGGPRDTQYF
16	TRBV30	TRBJ1-6	NA	CAWRTPQAGRNSPLHF
16	TRBV27	TRBJ1-5	TRBD1	CASSLLWEGASQPQHF
15	TRBV5-1	TRBJ1-4	TRBD1	CASSLGGTANEKLFF
14	TRBV19	TRBJ1-1	NA	CASRIGNLNTEAFF
19	TRBV10-3	TRBJ2-1	NA	CAISERSNRVFLLHNEQFF
14	TRBV7-9	TRBJ1-5	NA	CASSPIAGDQPQHF
13	TRBV20-1	TRBJ2-7	NA	CSASSGSNYEQYF